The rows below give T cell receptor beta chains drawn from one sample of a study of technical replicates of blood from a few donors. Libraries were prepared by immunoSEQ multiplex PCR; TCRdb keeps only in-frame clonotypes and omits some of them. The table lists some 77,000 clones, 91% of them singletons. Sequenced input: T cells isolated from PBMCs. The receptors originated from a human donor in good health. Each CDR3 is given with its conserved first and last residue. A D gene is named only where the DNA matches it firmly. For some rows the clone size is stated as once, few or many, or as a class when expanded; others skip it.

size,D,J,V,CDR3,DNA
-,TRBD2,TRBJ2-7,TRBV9,CASSQSGSTLYEQYF,TGTGCCAGCAGCCAAAGCGGGAGTACATTGTACGAGCAGTACTTC
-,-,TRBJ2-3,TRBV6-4,CASSPQGFGTDTQYF,TGTGCCAGCAGTCCACAGGGATTCGGCACAGATACGCAGTATTTT
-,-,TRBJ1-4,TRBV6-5,CASSLSRLVGSEKLFF,TGTGCCAGCAGTTTATCAAGACTGGTTGGGTCTGAAAAACTGTTTTTT
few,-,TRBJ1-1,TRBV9,CASSPHFMNTEAFF,TGTGCCAGCAGCCCTCACTTCATGAACACTGAAGCTTTCTTT
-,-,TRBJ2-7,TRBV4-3,CASSQEMIGGPPEQYF,TGCGCCAGCAGCCAAGAAATGATTGGGGGCCCCCCTGAGCAGTACTTC
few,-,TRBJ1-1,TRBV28,CASSHRPNTEAFF,TGTGCCAGCAGCCACAGGCCGAACACTGAAGCTTTCTTT
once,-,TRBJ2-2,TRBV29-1,CSAGVGELFF,TGCAGCGCAGGGGTCGGGGAGCTGTTTTTT
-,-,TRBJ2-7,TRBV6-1,CASSGPGLVYEQYF,TGTGCCAGCAGTGGCCCGGGACTCGTCTACGAGCAGTACTTC
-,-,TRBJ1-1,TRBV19,CASARNKRRGGNTEAFF,TGTGCCAGTGCCCGAAATAAGAGGAGGGGGGGGAACACTGAAGCTTTCTTT
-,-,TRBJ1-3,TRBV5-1,CASSVDSSGNTIYF,TGCGCCAGCAGCGTTGACAGCTCTGGAAACACCATATATTTT
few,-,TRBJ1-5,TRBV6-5,CASSRTPFHQPQHF,TGTGCCAGCAGCCGGACACCTTTTCATCAGCCCCAGCATTTT
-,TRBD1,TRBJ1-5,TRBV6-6,CASSDRVSNQPQHF,TGTGCCAGCAGCGACAGGGTGAGCAATCAGCCCCAGCATTTT
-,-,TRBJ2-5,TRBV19,CASSVPGTGLETQYF,TGTGCCAGTAGTGTCCCGGGTACGGGTTTAGAGACCCAGTACTTC
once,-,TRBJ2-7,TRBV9,CASSRANEQYF,TGTGCCAGCTCCAGGGCCAACGAGCAGTACTTC
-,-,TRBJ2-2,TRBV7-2,CASRLEMSSGELFF,TGTGCCAGCCGTCTAGAAATGTCGTCCGGGGAGCTGTTTTTT
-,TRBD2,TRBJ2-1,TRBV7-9,CASSFGAGGYNEQFF,TGTGCCAGCAGCTTCGGAGCGGGAGGCTACAATGAGCAGTTCTTC
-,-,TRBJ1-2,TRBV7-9,CASSLGVGEANYGYTF,TGTGCCAGCAGCTTAGGTGTCGGGGAGGCGAACTATGGCTACACCTTC
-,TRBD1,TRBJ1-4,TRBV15,CATSLRTGVFEKLFF,TGTGCCACCAGCCTTCGGACAGGAGTTTTTGAAAAACTGTTTTTT
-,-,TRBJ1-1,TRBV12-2,CASPGAGGTEAFF,TGTGCAAGTCCAGGCGCAGGGGGCACTGAAGCTTTCTTT
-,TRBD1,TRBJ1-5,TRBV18,CASSTGTGGIIGNQPQHF,TGTGCCAGCTCAACCGGGACAGGGGGGATTATAGGCAATCAGCCCCAGCATTTT
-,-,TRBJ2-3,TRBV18,CASSPPQGRGDTQYF,TGTGCCAGCTCACCCCCGCAGGGGAGAGGAGATACGCAGTATTTT
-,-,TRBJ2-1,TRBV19,CASSIESGGYNEQFF,TGTGCCAGTAGTATCGAGTCCGGGGGATACAATGAGCAGTTCTTC
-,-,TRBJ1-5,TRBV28,CASSFTRARVMGSNQPQHF,TGTGCCAGCAGTTTCACTCGGGCCAGGGTAATGGGTAGCAATCAGCCCCAGCATTTT
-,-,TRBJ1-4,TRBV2,CASTWRGGEKLFF,TGTGCCAGCACCTGGCGGGGAGGTGAAAAACTGTTTTTT
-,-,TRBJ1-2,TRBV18,CASSLAALYGYTF,TGTGCCAGCTCACTGGCCGCCCTCTATGGCTACACCTTC
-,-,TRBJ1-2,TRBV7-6,CASSLANSGGYGYTF,TGTGCCAGCAGCTTAGCAAATTCGGGGGGCTATGGCTACACCTTC
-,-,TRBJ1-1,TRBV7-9,CARSFWEIPF,TGTGCCAGGTCTTTCTGGGAGATCCCTTTT
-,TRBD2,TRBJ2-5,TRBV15,CATSRGAGRETQYF,TGTGCCACCAGCAGAGGAGCGGGGAGAGAGACCCAGTACTTC
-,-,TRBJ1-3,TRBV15,CATSRSLSGSGNTIYF,TGTGCCACCAGCAGATCGTTATCCGGCTCTGGAAACACCATATATTTT
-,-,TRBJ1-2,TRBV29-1,CSVEQGNYGYTF,TGCAGCGTTGAACAGGGGAACTATGGCTACACCTTC
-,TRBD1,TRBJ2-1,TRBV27,CASSLQGAHNEQFF,TGTGCCAGCAGCCTCCAGGGGGCTCACAATGAGCAGTTCTTC
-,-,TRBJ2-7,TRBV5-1,CASSLTRYEQYF,TGCGCCAGCAGCTTGACTAGATACGAGCAGTACTTC
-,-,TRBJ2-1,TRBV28,CASSFSPKSSYNEQFF,TGTGCCAGCAGTTTTTCCCCAAAGAGCTCCTACAATGAGCAGTTCTTC
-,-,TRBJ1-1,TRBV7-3,CASSQTGTNTEAFF,TGTGCCAGCAGTCAAACAGGGACGAACACTGAAGCTTTCTTT
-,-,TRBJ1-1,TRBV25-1,CASSETGRAFF,TGTGCCAGCAGTGAAACAGGCCGAGCTTTCTTT
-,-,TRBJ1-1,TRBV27,CASSWGENTEAFF,TGTGCCAGCAGTTGGGGGGAGAACACTGAAGCTTTCTTT
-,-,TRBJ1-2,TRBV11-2,CASSLEPRQLGYTF,TGTGCCAGCAGCTTAGAACCCAGGCAACTCGGCTACACCTTC
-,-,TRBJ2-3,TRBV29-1,CSGQTDTQYF,TGCAGCGGCCAGACAGATACGCAGTATTTT
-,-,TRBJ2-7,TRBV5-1,CASSSGAYEQYF,TGCGCCAGCAGCTCGGGAGCCTACGAGCAGTACTTC
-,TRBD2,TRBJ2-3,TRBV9,CASSAGTTSSTDTQYF,TGTGCCAGCAGCGCCGGGACTACCTCTAGCACAGATACGCAGTATTTT
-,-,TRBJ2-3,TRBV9,CASSVEGGGLTDTQYF,TGTGCCAGCAGCGTGGAGGGGGGAGGGCTTACAGATACGCAGTATTTT
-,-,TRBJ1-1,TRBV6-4,CASSEDRGSTEAFF,TGTGCCAGCAGTGAAGACCGGGGGTCCACTGAAGCTTTCTTT
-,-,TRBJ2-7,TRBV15,CATSRDQIYEQYF,TGTGCCACCAGCAGAGATCAGATTTACGAGCAGTACTTC
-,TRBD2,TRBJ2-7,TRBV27,CASTSGGEQYF,TGTGCCAGCACAAGCGGGGGCGAGCAGTACTTC
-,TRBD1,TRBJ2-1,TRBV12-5,CASGLVEKTGGSNEQFF,TGTGCTAGTGGTTTGGTAGAAAAGACAGGGGGCTCGAATGAGCAGTTCTTC
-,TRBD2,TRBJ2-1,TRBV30,CAWRGLVRTSGNNEQFF,TGTGCCTGGAGAGGATTGGTAAGGACTAGCGGGAACAATGAGCAGTTCTTC
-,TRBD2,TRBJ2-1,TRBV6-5,CASSFRLAGYNEQFF,TGTGCCAGCAGTTTCAGACTAGCGGGATACAATGAGCAGTTCTTC
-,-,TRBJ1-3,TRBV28,CASGLNGNTIYF,TGTGCCAGCGGGCTTAACGGAAACACCATATATTTT
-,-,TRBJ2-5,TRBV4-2,CASSQDLEETQYF,TGTGCCAGCAGCCAAGATCTGGAGGAGACCCAGTACTTC
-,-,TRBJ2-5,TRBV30,CAWTAGRETQYF,TGTGCCTGGACGGCGGGGCGGGAGACCCAGTACTTC
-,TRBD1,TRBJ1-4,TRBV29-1,CSVEDTGAASNEKLFF,TGCAGCGTTGAAGATACAGGGGCAGCTTCTAATGAAAAACTGTTTTTT
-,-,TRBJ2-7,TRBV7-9,CASSLVVTYEQYF,TGTGCCAGCAGCTTAGTAGTCACCTACGAGCAGTACTTC
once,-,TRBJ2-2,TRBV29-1,CSVSRTDLTGELFF,TGCAGCGTTTCCCGGACAGACCTCACCGGGGAGCTGTTTTTT
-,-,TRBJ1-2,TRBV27,CASSHGRADGYTF,TGTGCCAGCAGCCACGGGCGGGCGGATGGCTACACCTTC
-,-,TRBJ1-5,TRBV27,CASSMTGFAGNQPQHF,TGTGCCAGCAGCATGACAGGCTTCGCCGGCAATCAGCCCCAGCATTTT
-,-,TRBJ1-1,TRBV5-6,CASSFQERRDTEAFF,TGTGCCAGCAGCTTTCAAGAACGCCGGGACACTGAAGCTTTCTTT
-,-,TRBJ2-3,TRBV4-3,CASSPGDYSTDTQYF,TGCGCCAGCAGCCCCGGTGACTATAGCACAGATACGCAGTATTTT
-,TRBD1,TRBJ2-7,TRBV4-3,CASSQDRDSYEQYF,TGCGCCAGCAGCCAAGACCGGGACAGCTACGAGCAGTACTTC
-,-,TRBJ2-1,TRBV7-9,CASSGTYNEQFF,TGTGCCAGCAGCGGGACTTACAATGAGCAGTTCTTC